This TCR beta chain was captured by sequencing in a study of cytomegalovirus exposure and HLA in healthy donors. For the study at large: Researchers previously reported finding 90 million to 120 million unique TCR beta sequences from around 200 million T cells.

Primers included in the PCR were 60 Vbeta and 13 Jbeta primers. The assay was immunoSEQ multiplex PCR, and TCRdb's table has in-frame clones only and misses some. The sample contains about 170,000 clones, 81% of which appear only once. The CDR3 length is 14 residues. The ends were cut back, 7 bases at V and 2 bases at J, with 14 bases in the middle. Germline lookup yields CDR1 SGHRS and CDR2 YFSETQ. The chain is built from TRBV5-1 and TRBJ2-3, with D perhaps TRBD2 (7 bases). The clonotype comes from a woman younger than 30 in good health and CMV-seropositive. The sequenced sample consisted of PBMCs. CDR3 in amino acids: CASAWGGATDTQYF. DNA for the CDR3: TGCGCCAGCGCCTGGGGGGGGGCCACAGATACGCAGTATTTT.